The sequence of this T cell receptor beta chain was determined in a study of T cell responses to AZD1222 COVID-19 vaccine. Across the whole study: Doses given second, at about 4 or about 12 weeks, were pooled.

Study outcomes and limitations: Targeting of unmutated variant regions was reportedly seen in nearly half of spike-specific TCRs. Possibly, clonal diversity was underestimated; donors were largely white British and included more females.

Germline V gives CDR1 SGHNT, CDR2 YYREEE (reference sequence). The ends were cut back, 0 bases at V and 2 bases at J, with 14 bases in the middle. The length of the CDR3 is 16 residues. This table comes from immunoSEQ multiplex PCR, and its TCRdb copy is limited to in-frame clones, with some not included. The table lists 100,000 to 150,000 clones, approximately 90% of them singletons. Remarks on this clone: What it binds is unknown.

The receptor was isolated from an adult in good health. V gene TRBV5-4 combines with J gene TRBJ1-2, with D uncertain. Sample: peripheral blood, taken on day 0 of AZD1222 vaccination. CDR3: CASSLAGSLQNYGYTF. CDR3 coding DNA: TGTGCCAGCAGCTTGGCAGGAAGCTTGCAGAACTATGGCTACACCTTC.